The 11 T cell receptor beta chains reported below all come from one sample, sequenced in a study of T cell responses to AZD1222 COVID-19 vaccine. Produced via immunoSEQ multiplex PCR; TCRdb's table is partial and in-frame only. The repertoire holds around 66,000 clones, with less than 90% as singletons. The sample consisted of peripheral blood, taken on day 0 of AZD1222 vaccination. These receptors were collected from an adult in good health.

The chain uses TRBV18 and TRBJ1-1, with TRBD1 as a possible D gene (6 bases). CDR1 is KGHSH, CDR2 LQKENI, per germline. The V gene lost 2 bases and the J gene lost 0 bases, with 10 bases spanning the gap. The CDR3 length is 15 residues. CDR3 bases: TGTGCCAGCTCACCAGGACAGTACATGAACACTGAAGCTTTCTTT. Its protein product is CASSPGQYMNTEAFF.

This chain links TRBV9 with TRBJ2-7; 10 bases agree with TRBD1. With 4 bases clipped from V and 3 bases from J, the junction kept 7 bases outside the gene matches. Per the germline V gene, CDR1 is SGDLS and CDR2 is YYNGEE. The CDR3 length is 15 residues. CDR3 protein: CASSPKGTGDYEQYF. The CDR3 region has the DNA TGTGCCAGCAGCCCTAAGGGGACAGGGGACTACGAGCAGTACTTC.

V and J are TRBV27 and TRBJ2-3; D is unresolved. Trimming removed 1 base at V and 5 bases at J, with 7 bases between. CDR3 length equals 13 residues. Germline loops: CDR1 MNHEY, CDR2 SMNVEV (reference sequence). CDR3 sequence: CASSLYERDTQYF. The CDR3 DNA reads as TGTGCCAGCAGTTTATACGAAAGAGATACGCAGTATTTT.

The V and J genes are TRBV3-1 (or the pseudogene TRBV3-2) and TRBJ2-7; TRBD1 matches at 10 bases. The CDR3 loop spans 14 amino acids. V dropped 8 bases and J dropped 2; count of bases not matched to a gene: 6. Germline V gene lookup returns CDR1 LGHDT and CDR2 YNNKEL (reference sequence). As DNA, the CDR3 is TGTGCCAGCTCCAGGACAGGGGGTGCCTACGAGCAGTACTTC. Protein product: CASSRTGGAYEQYF.

V gene TRBV9 combines with J gene TRBJ1-1; maybe TRBD1 (5 bases). The V gene's germline CDR1 is SGDLS and CDR2 YYNGEE. Trimming removed 3 bases at V and 3 bases at J, with 12 bases between. The CDR3 consists of 14 residues. The CDR3: CASSAQGRDTEAFF. The CDR3 DNA reads as TGTGCCAGCAGCGCTCAGGGTCGGGACACTGAAGCTTTCTTT.

The gene calls are TRBV6-1 and TRBJ1-5; D perhaps matches TRBD1 (5 bases). Trimming cost V 2 bases and J 4 bases, with 15 bases left between them. CDR3 length: 16 residues. Germline lookup yields CDR1 MNHNS and CDR2 SASEGT. CDR3 residues: CASSEFRHGGNQPQHF. The DNA for the CDR3 is TGTGCCAGCAGTGAATTCAGACATGGGGGGAATCAGCCCCAGCATTTT.

The CDR3 here is CASSMSDYGYTF. CDR3 nucleotide sequence: TGTGCCAGTAGTATGTCGGACTATGGCTACACCTTC. This chain links TRBV19 with TRBJ1-2; D ambiguous. The V gene lost 3 bases and the J gene lost 3 bases, with 5 bases spanning the gap. This CDR3 contains 12 residues. Germline-derived CDR1 and CDR2 are LNHDA and SQIVND (reference sequence).

CDR3 sequence reads: CASSQEGRPYGYTF. In DNA form, the CDR3 reads TGCGCCAGCAGCCAAGAGGGACGGCCCTATGGCTACACCTTC. This chain connects TRBV4-3 to TRBJ1-2; perhaps TRBD1 as D (5 bases). Trimming shortened V by 0 bases and J by 4 bases, and 9 bases separated the two germline ends. Germline lookup yields CDR1 LGHNA and CDR2 YSLEER. The CDR3 spans 14 residues.

The chain employs TRBV3-1 (or the pseudogene TRBV3-2) and TRBJ2-1; a possible D gene is TRBD1 (5 bases). V was clipped by 5 bases and J by 11 bases, with 16 bases between them. Germline CDR1 and CDR2: LGHDT and YNNKEL (reference sequence). The CDR3 has 13 residues. CDR3 sequence reads: CASSAVAGKKQFF. The CDR3 DNA follows: TGTGCCAGCAGCGCTGTAGCAGGGAAGAAGCAGTTCTTC.

V gene TRBV6-5 combines with J gene TRBJ1-2; maybe TRBD1 (6 bases). The CDR3 extends over 13 amino acids. V lost 5 bases to trimming and J lost 8 bases, with 15 bases between them. The germline V gene encodes CDR1 MNHEY and CDR2 SVGAGI. This CDR3 reads CASSPAQGRGYTF. The CDR3 DNA follows: TGTGCCAGCAGTCCGGCGCAGGGGAGAGGCTACACCTTC.

V and J are TRBV28 and TRBJ2-3, with TRBD1 as a possible D gene (6 bases). Per germline, CDR1 MDHEN and CDR2 SYDVKM. Deletions cut 5 bases from V and 2 bases from J, with 14 bases between. The CDR3 is 15 amino acids. CDR3: CASSIRTDHTDTQYF. The CDR3 DNA sequence: TGTGCCAGCAGTATCAGGACAGACCACACAGATACGCAGTATTTT. The whole variable domain, remainder taken from reference TRBV28 and TRBJ2-3, is DVKVTQSSRYLVKRTGEKVFLECVQDMDHENMFWYRQDPGLGLRLIYFSYDVKMKEKGDIPEGYSVSREKKERFSLILESASTNQTSMYLCASSIRTDHTDTQYFGPGTRLTVL.